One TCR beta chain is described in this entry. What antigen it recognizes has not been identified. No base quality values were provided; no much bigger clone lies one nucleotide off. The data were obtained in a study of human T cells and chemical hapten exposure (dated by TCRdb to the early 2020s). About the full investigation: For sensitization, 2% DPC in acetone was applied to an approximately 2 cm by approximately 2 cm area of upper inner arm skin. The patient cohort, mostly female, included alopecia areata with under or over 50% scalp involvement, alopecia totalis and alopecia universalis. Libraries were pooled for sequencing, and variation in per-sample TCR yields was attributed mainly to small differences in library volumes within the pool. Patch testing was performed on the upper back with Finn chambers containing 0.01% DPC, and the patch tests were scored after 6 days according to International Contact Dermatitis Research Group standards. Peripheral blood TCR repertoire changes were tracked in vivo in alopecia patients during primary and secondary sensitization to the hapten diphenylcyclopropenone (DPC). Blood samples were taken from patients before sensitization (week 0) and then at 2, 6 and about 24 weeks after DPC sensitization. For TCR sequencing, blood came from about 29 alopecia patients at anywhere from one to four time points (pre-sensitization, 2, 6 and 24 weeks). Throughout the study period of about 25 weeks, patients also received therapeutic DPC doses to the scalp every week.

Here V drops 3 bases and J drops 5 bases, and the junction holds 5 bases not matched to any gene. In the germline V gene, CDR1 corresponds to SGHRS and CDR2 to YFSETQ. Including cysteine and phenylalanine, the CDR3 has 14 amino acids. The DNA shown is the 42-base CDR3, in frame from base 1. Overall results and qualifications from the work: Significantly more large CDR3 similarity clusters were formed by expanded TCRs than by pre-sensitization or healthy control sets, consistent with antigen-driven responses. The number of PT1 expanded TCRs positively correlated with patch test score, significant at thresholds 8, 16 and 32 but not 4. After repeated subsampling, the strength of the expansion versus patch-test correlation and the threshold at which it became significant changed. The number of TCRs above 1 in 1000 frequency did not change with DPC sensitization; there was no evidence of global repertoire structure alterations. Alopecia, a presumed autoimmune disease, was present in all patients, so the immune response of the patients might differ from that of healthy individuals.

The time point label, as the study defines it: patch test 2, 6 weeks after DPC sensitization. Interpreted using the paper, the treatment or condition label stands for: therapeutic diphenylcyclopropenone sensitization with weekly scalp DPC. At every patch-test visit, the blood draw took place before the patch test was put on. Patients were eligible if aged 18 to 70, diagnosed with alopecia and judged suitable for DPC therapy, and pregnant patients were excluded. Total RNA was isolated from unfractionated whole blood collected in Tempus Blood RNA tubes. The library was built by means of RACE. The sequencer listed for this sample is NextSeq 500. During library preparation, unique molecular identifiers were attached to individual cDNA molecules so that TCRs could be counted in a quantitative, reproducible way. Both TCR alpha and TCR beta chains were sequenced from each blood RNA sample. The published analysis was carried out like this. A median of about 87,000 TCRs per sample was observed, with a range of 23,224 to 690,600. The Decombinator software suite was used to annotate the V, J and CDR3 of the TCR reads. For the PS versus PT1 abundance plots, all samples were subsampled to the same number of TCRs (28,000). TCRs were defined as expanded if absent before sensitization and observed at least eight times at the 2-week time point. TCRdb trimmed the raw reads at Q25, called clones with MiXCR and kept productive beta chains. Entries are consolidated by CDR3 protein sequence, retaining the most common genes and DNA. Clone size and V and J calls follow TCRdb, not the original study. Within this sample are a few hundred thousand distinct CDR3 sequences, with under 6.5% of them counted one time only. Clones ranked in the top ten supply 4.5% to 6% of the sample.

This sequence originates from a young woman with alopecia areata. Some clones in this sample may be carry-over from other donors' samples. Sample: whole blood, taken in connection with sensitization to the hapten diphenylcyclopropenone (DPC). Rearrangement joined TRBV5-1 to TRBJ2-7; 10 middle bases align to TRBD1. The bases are TGCGCCAGCAGCTGGAGGGACAGGGGCCACGAGCAGTACTTC. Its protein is CASSWRDRGHEQYF. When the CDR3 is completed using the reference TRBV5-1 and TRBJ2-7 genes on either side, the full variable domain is KAGVTQTPRYLIKTRGQQVTLSCSPISGHRSVSWYQQTPGQGLQFLFEYFSETQRNKGNFPGRFSGRQFSNSRSEMNVSTLELGDSALYLCASSWRDRGHEQYFGPGTRLTVT.